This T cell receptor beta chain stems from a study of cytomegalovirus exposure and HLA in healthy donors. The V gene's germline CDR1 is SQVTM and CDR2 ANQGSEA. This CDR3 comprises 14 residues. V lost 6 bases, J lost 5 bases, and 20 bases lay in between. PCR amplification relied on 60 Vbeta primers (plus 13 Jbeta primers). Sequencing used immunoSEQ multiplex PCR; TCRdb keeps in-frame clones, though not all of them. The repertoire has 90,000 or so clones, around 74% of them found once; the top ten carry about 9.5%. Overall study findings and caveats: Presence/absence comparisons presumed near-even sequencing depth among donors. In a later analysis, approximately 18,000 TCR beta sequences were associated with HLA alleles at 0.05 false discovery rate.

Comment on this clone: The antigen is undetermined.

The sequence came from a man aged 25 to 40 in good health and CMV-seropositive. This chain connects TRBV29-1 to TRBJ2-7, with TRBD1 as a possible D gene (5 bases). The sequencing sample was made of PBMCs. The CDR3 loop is CSVGGPSGLDEQYF. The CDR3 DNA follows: TGCAGCGTCGGCGGTCCCTCAGGGCTCGACGAGCAGTACTTC.